Detailed here is one T cell receptor beta chain. Its antigen is unidentified. These data originate in a study of cytomegalovirus exposure and HLA in healthy donors. On the study more broadly: The same platform used for the approximately 670 first-cohort repertoires was also used for the approximately 120 validation repertoires, as a later analysis reported. Whole-study results and caveats: It was reportedly the case that the classifier diagnosed cytomegalovirus status with high specificity and sensitivity. In vitro confirmation showed a few CMV-associated chains to be CMV antigen specific. Generally TCR sequences proved uncommon, though certain public TCRs appeared in numerous donors.

Clones were read by immunoSEQ multiplex PCR, and TCRdb kept only the in-frame ones, dropping some. The table lists 150,000 to 250,000 clones, roughly 81% of them singletons. V shed 5 bases and J shed 3 bases, with 17 bases lying between them. The CDR3 length is 16 residues. In germline, CDR1 is LNHNV, CDR2 YYDKDF (reference sequence). The TCR sequence derives from a woman in her 30s in good health and CMV-seronegative. Material for sequencing was PBMCs. The chain combines TRBV15 with TRBJ2-4, with a possible D match to TRBD2 (6 bases). The CDR3 nucleotides are TGTGCCACCAGCCGACTAGGGGTTAATGTCAAAAACATTCAGTACTTC. Its protein is CATSRLGVNVKNIQYF.